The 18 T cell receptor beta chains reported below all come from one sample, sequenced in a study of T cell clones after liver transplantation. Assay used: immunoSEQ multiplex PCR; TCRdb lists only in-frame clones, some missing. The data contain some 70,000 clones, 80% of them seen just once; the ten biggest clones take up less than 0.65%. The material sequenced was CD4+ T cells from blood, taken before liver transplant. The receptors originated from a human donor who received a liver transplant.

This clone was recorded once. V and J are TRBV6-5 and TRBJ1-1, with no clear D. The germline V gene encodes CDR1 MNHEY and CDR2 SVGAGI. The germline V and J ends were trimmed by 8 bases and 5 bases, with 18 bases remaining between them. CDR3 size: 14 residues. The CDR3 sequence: CASQTTNAGTEAFF. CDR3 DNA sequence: TGTGCCAGCCAAACGACCAATGCGGGGACTGAAGCTTTCTTT.

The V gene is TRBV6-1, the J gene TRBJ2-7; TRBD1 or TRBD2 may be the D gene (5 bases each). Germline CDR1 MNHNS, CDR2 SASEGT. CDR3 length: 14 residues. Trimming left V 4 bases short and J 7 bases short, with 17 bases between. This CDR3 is CASSGGTPVGEQYF. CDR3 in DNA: TGTGCCAGCAGTGGTGGGACCCCTGTGGGAGAGCAGTACTTC.

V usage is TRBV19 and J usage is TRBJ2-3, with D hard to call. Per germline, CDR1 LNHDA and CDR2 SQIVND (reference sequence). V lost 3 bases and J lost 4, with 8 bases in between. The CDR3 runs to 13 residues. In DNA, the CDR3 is TGTGCCAGTAGTATGATTCTCGCAGATACGCAGTATTTT. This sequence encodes CASSMILADTQYF.

CDR3 protein: CASSERRVRNYEQYF. The CDR3 DNA is TGTGCCAGCAGTGAACGGCGAGTCCGGAACTACGAGCAGTACTTC. This chain connects TRBV6-1 to TRBJ2-7, with D unresolved. The CDR3 length is 15 residues. Germline V gene data show CDR1 as MNHNS and CDR2 as SASEGT. V was cut by 2 bases and J by 3 bases, with 14 bases left in between.

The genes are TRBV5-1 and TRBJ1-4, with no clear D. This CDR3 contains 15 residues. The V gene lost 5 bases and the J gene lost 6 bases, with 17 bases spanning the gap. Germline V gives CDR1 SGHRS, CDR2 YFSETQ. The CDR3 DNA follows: TGCGCCAGCAGTGTGGGTCTCTTGTCCCATGAAAAACTGTTTTTT. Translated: CASSVGLLSHEKLFF.

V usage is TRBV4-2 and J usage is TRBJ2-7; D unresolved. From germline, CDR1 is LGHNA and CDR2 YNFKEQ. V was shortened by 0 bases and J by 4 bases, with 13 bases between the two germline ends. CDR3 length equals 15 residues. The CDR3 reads CASSQENRKRYEQYF. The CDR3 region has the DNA TGTGCCAGCAGCCAAGAGAACAGAAAACGTTACGAGCAGTACTTC.

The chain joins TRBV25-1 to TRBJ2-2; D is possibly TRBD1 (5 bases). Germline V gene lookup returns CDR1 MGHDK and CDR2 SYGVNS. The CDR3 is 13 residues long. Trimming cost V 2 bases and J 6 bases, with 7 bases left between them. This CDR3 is CASSEDSSGELFF. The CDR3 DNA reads TGTGCCAGCAGTGAAGACAGCTCCGGGGAGCTGTTTTTT.

The DNA for the CDR3 is TGCGCCAGCAGCTTTATGGGGGAGGGGCAGTATTTT. Residues: CASSFMGEGQYF. The chain uses TRBV5-1 and TRBJ2-3, with 7 bases aligning to TRBD2. Germline V CDR1 and CDR2: SGHRS, YFSETQ. J lost 11 bases, V lost 2 bases, and 5 bases had no gene match. The CDR3 is made up of 12 amino acids. Supplemented by reference TRBV5-1 and TRBJ2-3, the full variable domain reads KAGVTQTPRYLIKTRGQQVTLSCSPISGHRSVSWYQQTPGQGLQFLFEYFSETQRNKGNFPGRFSGRQFSNSRSEMNVSTLELGDSALYLCASSFMGEGQYFGPGTRLTVL.

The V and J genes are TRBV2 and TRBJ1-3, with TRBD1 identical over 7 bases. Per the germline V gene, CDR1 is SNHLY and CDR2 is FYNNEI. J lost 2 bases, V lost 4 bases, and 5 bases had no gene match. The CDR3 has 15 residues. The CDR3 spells CASSATGTAGNTIYF. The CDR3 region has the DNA TGTGCCAGCAGTGCTACCGGGACAGCTGGAAACACCATATATTTT.

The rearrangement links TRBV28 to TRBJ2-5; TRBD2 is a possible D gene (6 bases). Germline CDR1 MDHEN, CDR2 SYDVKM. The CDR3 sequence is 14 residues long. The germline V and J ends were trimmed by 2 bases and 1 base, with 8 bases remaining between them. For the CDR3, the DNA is TGTGCCAGCAGTTTAGGGGGGACCCAAGAGACCCAGTACTTC. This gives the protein CASSLGGTQETQYF.

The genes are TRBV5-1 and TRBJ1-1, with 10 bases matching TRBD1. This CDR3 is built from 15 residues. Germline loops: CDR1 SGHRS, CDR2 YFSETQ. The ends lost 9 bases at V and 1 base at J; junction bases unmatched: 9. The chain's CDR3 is CATKGQGLENTEAFF. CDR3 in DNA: TGCGCCACCAAGGGACAGGGGCTGGAGAACACTGAAGCTTTCTTT.

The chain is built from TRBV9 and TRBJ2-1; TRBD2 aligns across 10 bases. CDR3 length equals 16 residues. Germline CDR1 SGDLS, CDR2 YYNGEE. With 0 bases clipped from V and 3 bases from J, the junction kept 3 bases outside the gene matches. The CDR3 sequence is CASSVAVAGGYNEQFF. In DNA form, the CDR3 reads TGTGCCAGCAGCGTAGCGGTAGCGGGAGGCTACAATGAGCAGTTCTTC.

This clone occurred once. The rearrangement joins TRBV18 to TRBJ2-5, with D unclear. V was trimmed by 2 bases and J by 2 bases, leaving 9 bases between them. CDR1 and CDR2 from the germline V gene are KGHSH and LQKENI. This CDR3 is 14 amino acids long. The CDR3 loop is CASSPKTPQETQYF. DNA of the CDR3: TGTGCCAGCTCACCAAAGACTCCTCAAGAGACCCAGTACTTC.

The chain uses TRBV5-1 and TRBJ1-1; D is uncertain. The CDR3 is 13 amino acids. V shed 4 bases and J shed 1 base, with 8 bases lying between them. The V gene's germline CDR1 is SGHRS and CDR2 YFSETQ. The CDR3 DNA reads TGCGCCAGCAGCCTTCAGACGAACACTGAAGCTTTCTTT. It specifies CASSLQTNTEAFF.

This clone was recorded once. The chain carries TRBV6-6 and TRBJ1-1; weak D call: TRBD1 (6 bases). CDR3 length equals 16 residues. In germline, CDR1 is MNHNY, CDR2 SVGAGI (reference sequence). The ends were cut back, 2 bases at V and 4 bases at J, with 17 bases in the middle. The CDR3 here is CASSYRGRGASTEAFF. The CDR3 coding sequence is TGTGCCAGCAGTTACAGAGGAAGGGGGGCAAGCACTGAAGCTTTCTTT.

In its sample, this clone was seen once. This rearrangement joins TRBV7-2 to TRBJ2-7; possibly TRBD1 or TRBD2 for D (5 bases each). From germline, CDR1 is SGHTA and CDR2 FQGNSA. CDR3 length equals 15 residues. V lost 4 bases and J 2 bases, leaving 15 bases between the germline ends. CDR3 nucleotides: TGTGCCAGCAGCTCGTCCGGGACCTTCACCTACGAGCAGTACTTC. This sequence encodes CASSSSGTFTYEQYF.

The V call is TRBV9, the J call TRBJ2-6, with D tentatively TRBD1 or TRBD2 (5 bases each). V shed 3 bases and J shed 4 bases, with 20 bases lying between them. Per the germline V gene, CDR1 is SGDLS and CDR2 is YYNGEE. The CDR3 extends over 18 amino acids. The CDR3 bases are TGTGCCAGCAGCGCTCTGGTGGGGGTCGGTAAAGGGGCCAACGTCCTGACTTTC. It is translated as CASSALVGVGKGANVLTF.

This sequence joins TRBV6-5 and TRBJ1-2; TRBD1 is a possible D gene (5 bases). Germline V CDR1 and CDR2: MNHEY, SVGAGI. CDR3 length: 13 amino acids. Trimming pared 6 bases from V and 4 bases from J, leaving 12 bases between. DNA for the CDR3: TGTGCCAGCAGGCCGGCGGGGCTCTATGGCTACACCTTC. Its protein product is CASRPAGLYGYTF.